Presented here are 20 T cell receptor beta chains from one specimen sequenced in a study of human T cells and chemical hapten exposure. Each CDR3 protein gets one entry after TCRdb re-called the RACE reads with MiXCR. The sample has 350,000 to 450,000 distinct CDR3 sequences, 4% to 6% seen once. Described time point: pre-sensitization, week 0. Indicated treatment: therapeutic diphenylcyclopropenone sensitization with weekly scalp DPC. Sequenced here: whole blood, sampled in connection with sensitization to the hapten diphenylcyclopropenone (DPC). These TCRs come from a woman between 50 and 59 years old with alopecia areata. Some clones in this sample may be carry-over from other donors' samples.

This clonotype was observed a few times. The V gene is TRBV20-1, the J gene TRBJ1-1, with 10 bases aligning to TRBD1. The CDR3 sequence is 15 residues long. Germline V gene data show CDR1 as DFQATT and CDR2 as SNEGSKA (reference sequence). The junction had 5 bases not matched to a gene; V was cut back by 3 bases and J by 1 base. This CDR3 reads CSARPRQGANTEAFF. The DNA for the CDR3 is TGCAGTGCTAGGCCCCGACAGGGGGCGAACACTGAAGCTTTCTTT.

V is TRBV2 and J is TRBJ1-5; D may be TRBD1 (5 bases). CDR1 is SNHLY, CDR2 FYNNEI, per germline. The CDR3 is made up of 15 amino acids. Trimming shortened V by 1 base and J by 5 bases, and 12 bases separated the two germline ends. The CDR3 DNA reads as TGTGCCAGCAGTGAAGTTGGAGGGGCGTATCAGCCCCAGCATTTT. It codes for CASSEVGGAYQPQHF. Full variable domain (outside the CDR3, taken from reference TRBV2 and TRBJ1-5): EPEVTQTPSHQVTQMGQEVILRCVPISNHLYFYWYRQILGQKVEFLVSFYNNEISEKSEIFDDQFSVERPDGSNFTLKIRSTKLEDSAMYFCASSEVGGAYQPQHFGDGTRLSIL.

In this sample, this clonotype turned up many times. This chain uses TRBV4-3 with TRBJ2-3; 10 bases line up with TRBD2. The CDR3 spans 20 residues. V gave up 3 bases and J gave up 5 bases; unmatched junction bases: 20. Per the germline V gene, CDR1 is LGHNA and CDR2 is YSLEER. This CDR3 reads CASSHTRSGSSGSIGDTQYF. The CDR3, as DNA: TGCGCCAGCAGCCACACAAGGTCTGGGTCTAGCGGGAGCATTGGAGATACGCAGTATTTT.

This clonotype was counted ten times or more. The chain couples TRBV20-1 to TRBJ2-7; D possibly corresponds to TRBD1 (6 bases). V lost 0 bases to trimming and J lost 10 bases, with 13 bases between them. Germline V gene sequence: CDR1 DFQATT, CDR2 SNEGSKA (reference sequence). CDR3 length: 12 amino acids. CDR3 amino acids: CSAREPGVEQYF. The DNA of the CDR3 is TGCAGTGCTAGAGAACCAGGGGTGGAACAGTACTTC.

The J gene is TRBJ2-7, the V gene TRBV27, with D maybe TRBD1 (5 bases). Trimming took 6 bases from V and 5 from J, leaving 20 bases between them. CDR3 length: 15 residues. Germline CDR1 MNHEY, CDR2 SMNVEV (reference sequence). CDR3 amino acids: CASRQTDSRKDEQYF. CDR3 nucleotide sequence: TGTGCCAGCAGGCAGACAGATTCTCGGAAGGACGAGCAGTACTTC.

Ten or more counts support this clonotype. The chain joins TRBV10-2 to TRBJ2-2; D ambiguous. Between the trimmed V and J ends, which lost 6 bases and 7 bases, there was a span of 12 bases. Germline loops: CDR1 WSHSY, CDR2 SAAADI. The CDR3 spans 13 residues. CDR3 in DNA: TGCGCCAGCAGCTTGGGCCGGAGCGGGGAGCTGTTTTTT. Its translation is CASSLGRSGELFF.

This sequence joins TRBV27 and TRBJ2-1; TRBD1 aligns across 9 bases. The CDR3 covers 14 residues. Trimming removed 6 bases from V and 16 bases from J; junction bases left unmatched: 16. Germline CDR1 reads MNHEY; CDR2 reads SMNVEV (reference sequence). For the CDR3, the DNA is TGTGCCAGCAGATCGATTTTGACAGGGGGTTATAGTTTCTTC. Translated: CASRSILTGGYSFF.

This chain connects TRBV24-1 to TRBJ1-5; D is undetermined. The CDR3 length is 12 residues. V gave up 1 base and J gave up 6 bases, with 3 bases separating them. Germline V gene data show CDR1 as KGHDR and CDR2 as SFDVKD. In DNA form, the CDR3 reads TGTGCCACCAGTGATTTCGCTCAGCCCCAGCATTTT. Translated: CATSDFAQPQHF.

This clonotype was counted at least ten times. The genes are TRBV29-1 and TRBJ2-1, with TRBD2 matching over 7 bases. Unmatched junction bases numbered 9, after V lost 7 bases and J lost 6 bases. Germline V lookup: CDR1 SQVTM, CDR2 ANQGSEA. The CDR3 is made up of 13 amino acids. CDR3 residues: CSAGMGEGNEQFF. In DNA form, the CDR3 reads TGCAGCGCAGGCATGGGGGAGGGCAATGAGCAGTTCTTC.

J is TRBJ1-2 and V is TRBV29-1; 7 bases are a match to TRBD1. The CDR3 loop spans 14 amino acids. The germline V gene has CDR1 SQVTM and CDR2 ANQGSEA. Trimming removed 8 bases from V and 5 bases from J; junction bases left unmatched: 14. The CDR3 DNA is TGCAGCTCCGCAGAGGGGGCGGCGGGGTATGGCTACACCTTC. This gives the protein CSSAEGAAGYGYTF.

Many counts were recorded for this clonotype. V and J are TRBV9 and TRBJ1-1, with a tentative D call TRBD1 (6 bases). CDR1 and CDR2 from the germline V gene are SGDLS and YYNGEE. V was cut by 0 bases and J by 6 bases, with 18 bases left in between. The CDR3 contains 16 residues. The DNA of the CDR3 is TGTGCCAGCAGCGTAGGGGGGGCGCTTTCTCCTGCTGAAGCTTTCTTT. This encodes CASSVGGALSPAEAFF.

This clonotype was seen ten or more times. The chain combines TRBV7-2 with TRBJ2-1; 9 bases align to TRBD2. CDR3 size: 15 residues. Germline trimming cut 2 bases from V and 2 bases from J; bases unmatched to any gene: 1. CDR1 and CDR2 (germline): SGHTA, FQGNSA. DNA of the CDR3: TGTGCCAGCAGCTTACTAGCGGGACCCTACAATGAGCAGTTCTTC. Protein: CASSLLAGPYNEQFF.

This clonotype was detected many times. The genes are TRBV3-1 and TRBJ1-1; unclear D gene. Germline V gene lookup returns CDR1 LGHDT and CDR2 YNNKEL (reference sequence). The CDR3 runs to 13 residues. The V and J ends lost 1 base and 1 base respectively, with 4 bases between them. The chain's CDR3 is CASSQARNTEAFF. The CDR3 coding sequence is TGTGCCAGCAGCCAAGCACGGAACACTGAAGCTTTCTTT.

V and J are TRBV9 and TRBJ2-1; 8 positions agree with TRBD2. The CDR3 extends over 15 amino acids. Germline lookup yields CDR1 SGDLS and CDR2 YYNGEE. Germline trimming cut 0 bases from V and 5 bases from J; bases unmatched to any gene: 4. The CDR3 reads CASSVDGGVNNEQFF. The CDR3 coding sequence is TGTGCCAGCAGCGTAGACGGGGGGGTGAACAATGAGCAGTTCTTC.

This clonotype has a count of ten or more. The chain recombines TRBV5-1 with TRBJ2-3; D may be TRBD1 or TRBD2 (5 bases each). Per germline, CDR1 SGHRS and CDR2 YFSETQ. CDR3 length: 14 residues. V lost 4 bases and J 8 bases, leaving 17 bases between the germline ends. CDR3 nucleotides: TGCGCCAGCAGCCCCCCGGACCGGGGCGGTACGCAGTATTTT. Encoded protein: CASSPPDRGGTQYF.

This CDR3 is CASGDRFYEQYF. In DNA, the CDR3 is TGTGCCAGCGGGGACAGGTTCTACGAGCAGTACTTC. The chain is built from TRBV27 and TRBJ2-7; 8 bases are shared with TRBD1. CDR1 and CDR2 (germline): MNHEY, SMNVEV (reference sequence). This CDR3 comprises 12 residues. Trimming removed 8 bases from V and 3 bases from J; junction bases left unmatched: 3.

There are many counts of this clonotype. The V call is TRBV2, the J call TRBJ2-1; TRBD1 agrees at 7 bases. V was pared by 4 bases and J by 8 bases, with 8 bases of the junction left unmatched. CDR3 length equals 14 residues. Per the germline V gene, CDR1 is SNHLY and CDR2 is FYNNEI. The CDR3 nucleotides are TGTGCCAGCAGTGGCCGACAGGGTGCGGATGAGCAGTTCTTC. Its protein product is CASSGRQGADEQFF.

In this sample, this clonotype turned up many times. The J gene is TRBJ2-5, the V gene TRBV12-5; possibly TRBD1 or TRBD2 for D (5 bases each). The ends were cut back, 1 base at V and 5 bases at J, with 11 bases in the middle. The CDR3 contains 14 residues. From germline, CDR1 is LGHNT and CDR2 FRNRAP. Written as DNA, the CDR3 is TGTGCTAGTGGTTTGGGAGGGGCGCTGGAGACCCAGTACTTC. Translating gives CASGLGGALETQYF.

This clonotype occurred a few times. The V gene is TRBV7-9, the J gene TRBJ1-2; D not resolved. The CDR3 is 15 residues long. V lost 1 base and J 1 base, leaving 10 bases between the germline ends. Germline CDR1 reads SEHNR; CDR2 reads FQNEAQ (reference sequence). CDR3 bases: TGTGCCAGCAGCTTAGTCCCAGAAATTAACTATGGCTACACCTTC. Amino acid sequence: CASSLVPEINYGYTF.

The CDR3 DNA reads TGTGCCAGCTCACCACCTGGCAGAGATCAGCCCCAGCATTTT. It encodes CASSPPGRDQPQHF. The chain recombines TRBV18 with TRBJ1-5; no clear D gene. The CDR3 loop spans 14 amino acids. The V gene's germline CDR1 is KGHSH and CDR2 LQKENI. The germline V and J ends were trimmed by 0 bases and 5 bases, with 8 bases remaining between them.